This note documents a single T cell receptor beta chain sequence. This entry belongs to a study of T cell responses to AZD1222 COVID-19 vaccine. Sequencing used immunoSEQ multiplex PCR; TCRdb keeps in-frame clones, though not all of them. This table has approximately 150,000 clones, 80% to 95% appearing once. Germline lookup yields CDR1 SQVTM and CDR2 ANQGSEA. The V and J ends lost 8 bases and 6 bases, in that order; junction bases with no gene match: 11. The CDR3 contains 14 residues. This chain links TRBV29-1 with TRBJ2-2, with 8 nucleotides matching TRBD2. The sequence derives from an adult who received the AZD1222 COVID-19 vaccine. The input for sequencing was peripheral blood, taken 28 days after the second AZD1222 dose. CDR3: CSPDGREVPGELFF. The DNA for the CDR3 is TGCAGCCCTGATGGGCGGGAGGTCCCCGGGGAGCTGTTTTTT.